This T cell receptor (beta chain) originates from a study of blood T cell repertoires in COVID-19. Clones were sequenced by immunoSEQ multiplex PCR, and TCRdb holds only the in-frame ones, with some missing. Found here are fewer than 350,000 clones, roughly nine tenths of them singletons; the top ten hold around 5.8%. Germline assignment: CDR1 MDHEN and CDR2 SYDVKM. Trimming at V came to 7 bases and at J to 8 bases, leaving 17 bases not matched to a gene. The CDR3 contains 16 residues. The sample was PBMCs or T cells enriched from blood (not recorded which). This TCR was recovered from a middle-aged woman who had recovered from COVID-19. The chain is built from TRBV28 and TRBJ1-2; TRBD1 aligns across 9 bases. The CDR3: CASTPTGGPFSRGYTF. DNA for the CDR3: TGTGCCAGCACCCCGACAGGGGGTCCCTTTTCTAGGGGCTACACCTTC.